The 17 T cell receptor beta chains listed next were all sequenced from one sample in a study of T-cell memory formation after mild COVID-19. TCRdb processed the 5' RACE reads anew with MiXCR; each CDR3 protein has one entry. Here the sample spans 470,000 or so distinct CDR3 sequences, 20% being singletons. Sequencing was performed on PBMCs or a T cell subset sorted from them (not recorded which). These receptor sequences come from an adult woman who had mild COVID-19 (a few samples of this study predate the infection). Cell type and time point are not known.

A few counts support this clonotype. The V gene is TRBV15, the J gene TRBJ1-2; D is uncertain. Trimming pared 3 bases from V and 6 bases from J, leaving 17 bases between. There are 15 residues in the CDR3. The germline V gene encodes CDR1 LNHNV and CDR2 YYDKDF (reference sequence). DNA of the CDR3: TGTGCCACCAGCAGGGGTATCACCTTGGCGGATGGCTACACCTTC. This codes for CATSRGITLADGYTF.

This clonotype showed up many times. The chain employs TRBV7-9 and TRBJ1-2; D is ambiguous. The CDR3 is made up of 11 amino acids. Per germline, CDR1 SEHNR and CDR2 FQNEAQ (reference sequence). Trimming took 5 bases from V and 8 from J, leaving 9 bases between them. The CDR3 sequence: CASSSFKGYTF. CDR3 coding DNA: TGTGCCAGCAGCAGCTTCAAGGGCTACACCTTC.

This clonotype was counted a few times. CDR3 region: CASSLGPGGDYNEQFF. CDR3 bases: TGTGCCAGCAGCTTAGGGCCAGGGGGCGATTACAATGAGCAGTTCTTC. The chain is built from TRBV7-9 and TRBJ2-1, with 8 bases identical to TRBD1. Looked up from germline, CDR1 is SEHNR and CDR2 is FQNEAQ (reference sequence). The CDR3 contains 16 residues. Unmatched junction bases numbered 6, after V lost 1 base and J lost 4 bases. Based on the CDR3 plus reference TRBV7-9 and TRBJ2-1, the full variable domain is DTGVSQNPRHKITKRGQNVTFRCDPISEHNRLYWYRQTLGQGPEFLTYFQNEAQLEKSRLLSDRFSAERPKGSFSTLEIQRTEQGDSAMYLCASSLGPGGDYNEQFFGPGTRLTVL.

CDR3 residues: CASSQGSGDTEAFF. The CDR3 nucleotides read TGTGCCAGCAGCCAAGGCTCCGGGGATACTGAAGCTTTCTTT. The genes are TRBV14 and TRBJ1-1, with D unclear. Germline V gives CDR1 SGHDN, CDR2 FVKESK. This CDR3 spans 14 amino acids. V gave up 1 base and J gave up 5 bases, with 11 bases separating them.

This clonotype was seen a handful of times. This chain connects TRBV7-2 to TRBJ2-5; 10 positions agree with TRBD2. With V trimmed by 1 base and J by 4 bases, 6 bases remained unmatched. Germline CDR1 SGHTA, CDR2 FQGNSA. The CDR3 loop spans 16 amino acids. The CDR3 protein is CASSLGGLAGAETQYF. The CDR3, as DNA: TGTGCCAGCAGCTTAGGGGGGCTAGCGGGAGCAGAGACCCAGTACTTC.

The chain combines TRBV7-2 with TRBJ1-2; D perhaps matches TRBD1 (6 bases). Trimming shortened V by 5 bases and J by 5 bases, and 18 bases separated the two germline ends. The length of the CDR3 is 15 residues. Per the germline V gene, CDR1 is SGHTA and CDR2 is FQGNSA. Written as DNA, the CDR3 is TGTGCCAGCAGCCGAAGGGACACCCCATTGTATGGCTACACCTTC. It translates to CASSRRDTPLYGYTF.

V is TRBV24-1 and J is TRBJ2-3; possible D gene TRBD2, 5 bases. From germline, CDR1 is KGHDR and CDR2 SFDVKD. The V end lost 7 bases, the J end lost 4 bases, and 14 bases lay between the germline ends. The CDR3 is 14 amino acids. The chain's CDR3 is CATSRRGDPDTQYF. CDR3 nucleotide sequence: TGTGCCACCAGCCGCCGGGGAGATCCAGATACGCAGTATTTT.

This chain joins TRBV29-1 and TRBJ1-3; possibly TRBD1 for D (5 bases). The length of the CDR3 is 12 residues. CDR1 and CDR2 (germline): SQVTM, ANQGSEA. CDR3: CSAGMTGNTIYF. The CDR3 nucleotides are TGCAGTGCAGGGATGACTGGAAACACCATATATTTT.

Only a few counts were recorded for this clonotype. This CDR3 is CASSEWDRAHEQYF. CDR3 nucleotides: TGTGCCAGCAGTGAATGGGACAGGGCCCACGAGCAGTACTTC. The chain combines TRBV25-1 with TRBJ2-7, with 9 bases matching TRBD1. Germline loops: CDR1 MGHDK, CDR2 SYGVNS. The V gene end was trimmed by 1 base and the J gene end by 5 bases; junction bases not matched to a gene: 3. This CDR3 has 14 residues.

With respect to this clonotype: One junction end does not reproduce the germline sequence, and a read error may be involved. The V call is TRBV20-1, the J call TRBJ1-5, with TRBD1 matching over 9 bases. The CDR3 spans 14 residues. From germline, CDR1 is DFQATT and CDR2 SNEGSKA (reference sequence). The DNA for the CDR3 is TGCAGTGCTAGAGAGGACAGGGGCAAACAGCCCCAGCATTTT. This gives the protein CSAREDRGKQPQHF.

There are many counts of this clonotype. This rearrangement joins TRBV7-2 to TRBJ2-5; D unclear. The CDR3 covers 11 residues. Germline CDR1 SGHTA, CDR2 FQGNSA. Trimming left V 3 bases short and J 5 bases short, with 4 bases between. The CDR3 is CASSFSETQYF. In DNA, the CDR3 is TGTGCCAGCAGCTTCTCGGAGACCCAGTACTTC.

The chain links TRBV4-1 to TRBJ2-3; the match to TRBD2 covers 10 bases. This CDR3 has 19 residues. CDR1 is MGHRA, CDR2 YSYEKL, per germline. With 1 base clipped from V and 1 base from J, the junction kept 11 bases outside the gene matches. This CDR3 is CASSQVSLAGARGTDTQYF. Here the CDR3 DNA reads TGCGCCAGCAGCCAAGTTTCCCTAGCGGGAGCTAGGGGCACAGATACGCAGTATTTT.

This clonotype has only a few counts. The chain has TRBV7-6 and TRBJ2-4; 9 bases map to TRBD1. The V gene end was trimmed by 4 bases and the J gene end by 10 bases; junction bases not matched to a gene: 14. Per germline, CDR1 SGHVS and CDR2 FNYEAQ. The CDR3 is 16 residues long. The DNA for the CDR3 is TGTGCCAGCAGCTACGCCAACCAACAGGGGGCCGGAATTCAGTACTTC. It specifies CASSYANQQGAGIQYF.

The chain is built from TRBV20-1 and TRBJ2-1; 9 bases match TRBD1. This CDR3 is 12 amino acids long. The germline CDR1 and CDR2 sequences are DFQATT and SNEGSKA (reference sequence). With V trimmed by 5 bases and J by 10 bases, 6 bases remained unmatched. CDR3: CSAWTGVGEQFF. The CDR3 coding sequence is TGCAGTGCTTGGACAGGGGTTGGGGAGCAGTTCTTC.

This clonotype was counted only a few times. V and J are TRBV9 and TRBJ1-3; no clear D gene. Trimming removed 3 bases from V and 0 bases from J, with 7 bases in between. Germline V gene lookup returns CDR1 SGDLS and CDR2 YYNGEE. The CDR3 extends over 14 amino acids. For the CDR3, the DNA is TGTGCCAGCAGCGGCAGAGACTCTGGAAACACCATATATTTT. Encoded protein: CASSGRDSGNTIYF.

This clonotype occurred a few times. The genes are TRBV29-1 and TRBJ2-7, with 8 bases aligning to TRBD1. The CDR3 contains 12 residues. J gave up 4 bases and V 7 bases, and 6 bases lay outside the gene matches. The germline V gene encodes CDR1 SQVTM and CDR2 ANQGSEA. CDR3 in amino acids: CSAGQGFYEQYF. In nucleotides, the CDR3 is TGCAGCGCCGGACAGGGCTTTTACGAGCAGTACTTC.

The chain joins TRBV7-9 to TRBJ2-3; perhaps D is TRBD1 or TRBD2 (5 bases each). V shed 0 bases and J shed 2 bases, with 21 bases lying between them. The CDR3 totals 19 residues. Looked up from germline, CDR1 is SEHNR and CDR2 is FQNEAQ (reference sequence). CDR3 sequence reads: CASSLASYRGVTNTDTQYF. The CDR3 DNA reads as TGTGCCAGCAGCTTAGCTAGTTATAGGGGAGTCACCAACACAGATACGCAGTATTTT.